The clone carrying this T cell receptor (beta chain) showed up just a few times. TCRdb re-derived calls from the 5' RACE reads in MiXCR, one entry per CDR3 protein. The table lists approximately 210,000 distinct CDR3 sequences, 27% of them singletons. This specimen comes from a study of T-cell memory formation after mild COVID-19. Deletions cut 3 bases from V and 8 bases from J, with 13 bases between. CDR1 is LGHDT, CDR2 YNNKEL, per germline (reference sequence). There are 13 residues in the CDR3. The chain joins TRBV3-1 to TRBJ1-2; the D is unclear. Sequencing input: PBMCs or a T cell subset sorted from them (not recorded which). This TCR was sampled from an adult woman who had mild COVID-19 (a few samples of this study predate the infection). Cell type and time point are not known. CDR3 region: CASSHEVGKGYTF. The CDR3 coding sequence is TGTGCCAGCAGCCATGAGGTAGGCAAAGGCTACACCTTC.